Following are 31 T cell receptor beta chains from one sample sequenced in a study of T cell responses to AZD1222 COVID-19 vaccine. The assay was immunoSEQ multiplex PCR, and TCRdb's table has in-frame clones only and misses some. Of more than 75,000 clones listed, approximately 90% are singletons. The sample here was peripheral blood, taken on day 0 of AZD1222 vaccination. The receptor set was obtained from an adult in good health.

This clone showed up just once. The V and J genes are TRBV7-3 and TRBJ1-2; TRBD1 agrees at 9 bases. Germline V lookup: CDR1 SGHTA, CDR2 FQGTGA. This CDR3 contains 13 residues. Trimming removed 3 bases from V and 7 bases from J; junction bases left unmatched: 3. The CDR3, as DNA: TGTGCCAGCAGCTTTGACAGGGGGGGTGGCTACACCTTC. Its protein product is CASSFDRGGGYTF. The entire variable domain, with the rest obtained from reference TRBV7-3 and TRBJ1-2, is as follows: GAGVSQTPSNKVTEKGKYVELRCDPISGHTALYWYRQSLGQGPEFLIYFQGTGAADDSGLPNDRFFAVRPEGSVSTLKIQRTERGDSAVYLCASSFDRGGGYTFGSGTRLTVV.

J is TRBJ1-6 and V is TRBV5-4, with D perhaps TRBD1 (6 bases). From germline, CDR1 is SGHNT and CDR2 YYREEE (reference sequence). CDR3 length: 15 amino acids. V shed 4 bases and J shed 6 bases, with 14 bases lying between them. The CDR3 is CASSREGVPNSPLHF. CDR3 nucleotide sequence: TGTGCCAGCAGCCGGGAGGGGGTTCCTAATTCACCCCTCCACTTT.

This clone has only one observation. This chain connects TRBV6-5 to TRBJ1-1; D is perhaps TRBD1 (5 bases). The length of the CDR3 is 13 residues. V dropped 7 bases and J dropped 4 bases, with 13 bases sitting between them. Germline lookup yields CDR1 MNHEY and CDR2 SVGAGI. CDR3 nucleotides: TGTGCCAGCACCCCACCCGGGGGCACTGAAGCTTTCTTT. This encodes CASTPPGGTEAFF.

The genes are TRBV7-2 and TRBJ2-5, with D perhaps TRBD2 (6 bases). Germline V CDR1 and CDR2: SGHTA, FQGNSA. Trimming shortened V by 3 bases and J by 2 bases, and 13 bases separated the two germline ends. The CDR3 sequence is 15 residues long. CDR3 region: CASSFGGFLQETQYF. CDR3 coding DNA: TGTGCCAGCAGCTTCGGGGGTTTCCTACAAGAGACCCAGTACTTC.

This rearrangement joins TRBV6-5 to TRBJ1-1; TRBD1 aligns across 7 bases. The CDR3 has 14 residues. Germline lookup yields CDR1 MNHEY and CDR2 SVGAGI. V shed 2 bases and J 0 bases; nucleotides not matched to a gene: 0. The CDR3 is CASSYGQVNTEAFF. Written as DNA, the CDR3 is TGTGCCAGCAGTTACGGACAGGTGAACACTGAAGCTTTCTTT.

A single count supports this clone. The chain carries TRBV18 and TRBJ1-2; the match to TRBD1 covers 9 bases. Germline assignment: CDR1 KGHSH and CDR2 LQKENI. This CDR3 has 15 amino acids. The V segment lost 5 bases and the J segment 5 bases; nucleotides outside the gene matches: 9. The CDR3 sequence: CASSYSGQGLYGYTF. CDR3 DNA sequence: TGTGCCAGCTCATACTCGGGACAGGGATTATATGGCTACACCTTC.

The rearrangement joins TRBV20-1 to TRBJ1-2; a weak D match, TRBD1 (5 bases). Trimming cost V 3 bases and J 6 bases, with 8 bases left between them. CDR1 is DFQATT, CDR2 SNEGSKA, per germline (reference sequence). This CDR3 has 11 residues. The CDR3 is CSASRGDGYTF. CDR3 sequence (DNA): TGCAGTGCTAGCCGGGGGGATGGCTACACCTTC.

This chain links TRBV7-3 with TRBJ2-5; 10 bases fit TRBD1. The J call is uncertain, as TRBJ2-7 better fits the DNA end. CDR3 length: 14 amino acids. Per the germline V gene, CDR1 is SGHTA and CDR2 is FQGTGA. CDR3 bases: TGTGCCAGCAGTTCCGGGACAGGGGAATACGAGCAGTACTTC. Translation: CASSSGTGEYEQYF.

This clone is a singleton in its sample. The chain recombines TRBV9 with TRBJ1-5, with D uncertain. CDR1 and CDR2 from the germline V gene are SGDLS and YYNGEE. There are 13 residues in the CDR3. V was trimmed by 0 bases and J by 6 bases, leaving 7 bases between them. The CDR3 spells CASSVEIGQPQHF. CDR3 bases: TGTGCCAGCAGCGTAGAGATCGGTCAGCCCCAGCATTTT.

The rearrangement uses TRBV19 and TRBJ2-7; 9 positions agree with TRBD1. The CDR3 runs to 13 residues. Germline CDR1 reads LNHDA; CDR2 reads SQIVND (reference sequence). V was clipped by 7 bases and J by 1 base; unmatched bases: 2. CDR3 coding DNA: TGTGCCAGTATGGACAGGGGATCCTACGAGCAGTACTTC. Translation: CASMDRGSYEQYF.

The chain joins TRBV9 to TRBJ2-5; 7 bases align to TRBD1. V shed 3 bases, J shed 4 bases, and the junction held 3 bases outside the gene matches. CDR3 size: 13 residues. The germline CDR1 and CDR2 sequences are SGDLS and YYNGEE. DNA for the CDR3: TGTGCCAGCAGCGAGGGACAGATAGAGACCCAGTACTTC. Amino acid sequence: CASSEGQIETQYF.

The J gene is TRBJ1-2, the V gene TRBV10-3; tentative D call: TRBD1 (6 bases). Trimming pared 6 bases from V and 8 bases from J, leaving 19 bases between. CDR3 length equals 14 residues. The germline V gene has CDR1 ENHRY and CDR2 SYGVKD. Here the CDR3 reads CAIRSTGLDVGYTF. CDR3 nucleotide sequence: TGTGCCATCAGGTCGACAGGCCTGGATGTGGGCTACACCTTC.

J is TRBJ2-7 and V is TRBV3-1 (or the pseudogene TRBV3-2), with TRBD2 matching 10 bases. The J segment lost 2 bases and the V segment lost 0 bases, leaving 7 bases of the junction unmatched. Germline V gene data show CDR1 as LGHDT and CDR2 as YNNKEL (reference sequence). There are 17 residues in the CDR3. The CDR3 coding sequence is TGTGCCAGCAGCCAAGAACATCCAGCGGGAGGGACCTACGAGCAGTACTTC. Amino acid sequence: CASSQEHPAGGTYEQYF.

In its sample, this clone was seen once. The J gene is TRBJ2-7, the V gene TRBV7-2, with D perhaps matching TRBD1 (6 bases). Germline CDR1 is SGHTA and CDR2 is FQGNSA. The CDR3 runs to 13 residues. V was clipped by 1 base and J by 6 bases, with 10 bases between them. Written as DNA, the CDR3 is TGTGCCAGCAGCTTAGGCAGGGGAAGCGAGCAGTACTTC. This sequence encodes CASSLGRGSEQYF.

The chain is built from TRBV4-3 and TRBJ1-2; 7 bases line up with TRBD1. V was clipped by 3 bases and J by 8 bases; unmatched bases: 6. The germline CDR1 and CDR2 sequences are LGHNA and YSLEER. The CDR3 loop spans 13 amino acids. The CDR3 region has the DNA TGCGCCAGCAGCCATACGACAGGGTTGGGCTACACCTTC. This encodes CASSHTTGLGYTF.

CDR3 protein: CSDPGLAGITDTQYF. In DNA form, the CDR3 reads TGCAGCGATCCGGGACTAGCGGGGATCACAGATACGCAGTATTTT. The chain has TRBV29-1 and TRBJ2-3; 13 nucleotides agree with TRBD2. J was trimmed by 2 bases and V by 7 bases; bases with no gene match: 6. Germline V CDR1 and CDR2: SQVTM, ANQGSEA. This CDR3 spans 15 amino acids.

The chain combines TRBV6-5 with TRBJ1-2, with D unresolved. This CDR3 spans 15 amino acids. CDR1 and CDR2 from the germline V gene are MNHEY and SVGAGI. Trimming left V 2 bases short and J 2 bases short, with 12 bases between. The CDR3 sequence: CASSYGRTGNYGYTF. The CDR3 nucleotides are TGTGCCAGCAGTTACGGGCGGACGGGAAACTATGGCTACACCTTC.

V usage is TRBV5-1 and J usage is TRBJ1-3, with unresolved D. The V end was cut by 0 bases, the J end by 1 base, with 5 bases between. The CDR3 spans 14 residues. Germline values: CDR1 SGHRS, CDR2 YFSETQ. CDR3 residues: CASSLAASGNTIYF. In nucleotides, the CDR3 is TGCGCCAGCAGCTTGGCCGCGTCTGGAAACACCATATATTTT.

The CDR3 spells CASSLSRNPAGSPLHF. The DNA for the CDR3 is TGTGCCAGCAGCTTGAGTAGAAATCCGGCGGGCTCACCCCTCCACTTT. The chain uses TRBV7-2 and TRBJ1-6; D not certain. Per the germline V gene, CDR1 is SGHTA and CDR2 is FQGNSA. The ends were cut back, 3 bases at V and 10 bases at J, with 19 bases in the middle. This CDR3 comprises 16 residues.

The genes are TRBV4-2 and TRBJ1-1; D gene unclear. V was cut by 4 bases and J by 2 bases, with 17 bases left in between. The germline V gene encodes CDR1 LGHNA and CDR2 YNFKEQ. This CDR3 comprises 16 residues. CDR3 coding DNA: TGTGCCAGCAGCCCAAGGCAGCGGACGCCCAACACTGAAGCTTTCTTT. Translated: CASSPRQRTPNTEAFF.

This clone occurred a few times. The chain links TRBV9 to TRBJ2-3; 7 bases line up with TRBD2. The CDR3 length is 14 residues. Germline assignment: CDR1 SGDLS and CDR2 YYNGEE. Trimming took 2 bases from V and 4 from J; bases not matched to a gene: 4. This chain's CDR3 is CASSVGGSADTQYF. The CDR3 nucleotides are TGTGCCAGCAGCGTCGGGGGGTCCGCAGATACGCAGTATTTT.

This chain connects TRBV2 to TRBJ2-3, with D unresolved. CDR3 length: 12 residues. Per the germline V gene, CDR1 is SNHLY and CDR2 is FYNNEI. Trimming removed 8 bases from V and 6 bases from J, with 12 bases in between. CDR3 sequence (DNA): TGTGCCAGCGGCCTAGTGTCCGATACGCAGTATTTT. Translation: CASGLVSDTQYF.

V usage is TRBV28 and J usage is TRBJ1-4; 7 nucleotides match TRBD1. V shed 6 bases and J 5 bases; nucleotides not matched to a gene: 6. There are 14 residues in the CDR3. Germline V gene lookup returns CDR1 MDHEN and CDR2 SYDVKM. DNA for the CDR3: TGTGCCAGCAGCTCTCCGGGACAGAATGAAAAACTGTTTTTT. It is translated as CASSSPGQNEKLFF. Based on the CDR3 plus reference TRBV28 and TRBJ1-4, the full variable domain is DVKVTQSSRYLVKRTGEKVFLECVQDMDHENMFWYRQDPGLGLRLIYFSYDVKMKEKGDIPEGYSVSREKKERFSLILESASTNQTSMYLCASSSPGQNEKLFFGSGTQLSVL.

The chain recombines TRBV28 with TRBJ1-2; 8 bases agree with TRBD1. The V gene's germline CDR1 is MDHEN and CDR2 SYDVKM. Unmatched junction bases numbered 4, after V lost 6 bases and J lost 4 bases. The CDR3 consists of 13 residues. CDR3 nucleotide sequence: TGTGCCAGCAGCTCGGGACAGGCCTATGGCTACACCTTC. Protein sequence: CASSSGQAYGYTF.

The J gene is TRBJ2-5, the V gene TRBV4-2, with TRBD2 identical over 7 bases. CDR3 length equals 15 residues. V dropped 1 base and J dropped 3; count of bases not matched to a gene: 5. Germline V CDR1 and CDR2: LGHNA, YNFKEQ. DNA for the CDR3: TGTGCCAGCAGCCAAGTTCTAGCGGTAGAAGAGACCCAGTACTTC. Translation: CASSQVLAVEETQYF.

The J gene is TRBJ2-2, the V gene TRBV10-3; TRBD1 aligns across 8 bases. From germline, CDR1 is ENHRY and CDR2 SYGVKD. Trimming removed 7 bases from V and 3 bases from J; junction bases left unmatched: 4. The CDR3 length is 14 residues. The CDR3 loop reads CAIKGTGYTGELFF. The CDR3 region has the DNA TGTGCCATCAAAGGGACAGGATACACCGGGGAGCTGTTTTTT.

The sample holds one count of this clone. The chain links TRBV28 to TRBJ1-4; D uncertain. Germline assignment: CDR1 MDHEN and CDR2 SYDVKM. V lost 3 bases to trimming and J lost 6 bases, with 20 bases between them. This CDR3 is 17 amino acids long. CDR3 nucleotide sequence: TGTGCCAGCAGTTTCCGGGATCGCACTACTACTGATGAAAAACTGTTTTTT. Protein product: CASSFRDRTTTDEKLFF.

V usage is TRBV28 and J usage is TRBJ2-7, with D tentatively TRBD1 or TRBD2 (5 bases each). CDR3 length: 17 residues. Trimming pared 6 bases from V and 1 base from J, leaving 22 bases between. Germline V gene data show CDR1 as MDHEN and CDR2 as SYDVKM. CDR3 in amino acids: CASSPTGTGPLSYEQYF. The CDR3 coding sequence is TGTGCCAGCAGCCCGACCGGGACGGGGCCCCTATCCTACGAGCAGTACTTC.

V is TRBV7-4 and J is TRBJ1-4, with D unresolved. The germline CDR1 and CDR2 sequences are SGHVT and SQSDAQ. The CDR3 contains 17 residues. Between the trimmed V and J ends, which lost 2 bases and 4 bases, there was a span of 17 bases. CDR3 region: CASSLCREGRVNEKLFF. The CDR3 DNA follows: TGTGCCAGCAGCTTATGTAGGGAGGGAAGAGTTAATGAAAAACTGTTTTTT.

The rearrangement links TRBV5-6 to TRBJ2-5, with 8 nucleotides matching TRBD1. This CDR3 is built from 15 residues. J gave up 5 bases and V 3 bases, and 9 bases lay outside the gene matches. Germline V CDR1 and CDR2: SGHDT, YYEEEE. CDR3 sequence reads: CASSYDRGVSETQYF. The CDR3 DNA reads TGTGCCAGCAGCTATGACAGGGGTGTCTCGGAGACCCAGTACTTC.

The rearrangement links TRBV27 to TRBJ2-2; 15 nucleotides agree with TRBD2. CDR1 and CDR2 from the germline V gene are MNHEY and SMNVEV (reference sequence). CDR3 length equals 18 residues. The junction had 9 bases not matched to a gene; V was cut back by 3 bases and J by 7 bases. Here the CDR3 DNA reads TGTGCCAGCAGTTTGACAGGAGGACTAGCGGGGGGGAGCGGGGAGCTGTTTTTT. It codes for CASSLTGGLAGGSGELFF.